A selection of T cell receptor beta chains follows, all from one sample in a study of T cell responses to AZD1222 COVID-19 vaccine. Profiled with immunoSEQ multiplex PCR; TCRdb holds only in-frame clones, not every one. Of some 150,000 clones listed, roughly 86% were seen once; the top ten hold about 4.8%. The sample was peripheral blood, taken 28 days after the second AZD1222 dose. These receptors all come from an adult who received the AZD1222 COVID-19 vaccine. Each CDR3 is given with its conserved first and last residue. Fields, in order: D gene, V gene, J gene, clone size, CDR3 protein, CDR3 DNA. The D gene is left open where the match is weak. The listing skips clone size in some rows; elsewhere it reads once, few, many or a size class.

-	TRBV7-9	TRBJ2-1	-	CASSPPQLPQGEQFF	TGTGCCAGCAGCCCCCCCCAGCTTCCCCAGGGCGAGCAGTTCTTC
TRBD2	TRBV15	TRBJ2-7	few	CATSRDTSGAYEQYF	TGTGCCACCAGCAGAGATACTAGCGGGGCCTACGAGCAGTACTTC
-	TRBV12-3/TRBV12-4	TRBJ2-5	once	CASSLGLQETQYF	TGTGCCAGCAGTTTAGGACTTCAAGAGACCCAGTACTTC
TRBD1	TRBV18	TRBJ1-1	-	CASSPQGAQTEAFF	TGTGCCAGCTCACCACAGGGGGCGCAAACTGAAGCTTTCTTT
TRBD2	TRBV3-1/TRBV3-2	TRBJ2-5	once	CASSQDPVLEVAGEETQYF	TGTGCCAGCAGCCAAGACCCCGTCCTTGAGGTAGCGGGAGAGGAGACCCAGTACTTC
-	TRBV6-5	TRBJ2-1	-	CASSSGIVYNEQFF	TGTGCCAGCAGTTCAGGGATTGTCTACAATGAGCAGTTCTTC
-	TRBV7-2	TRBJ2-7	many	CASSFDIGYEQYF	TGTGCCAGCAGCTTCGACATAGGGTACGAGCAGTACTTC
-	TRBV5-6	TRBJ2-5	few	CASSSPGDGETQYF	TGTGCCAGCAGTTCACCGGGGGACGGTGAGACCCAGTACTTC
-	TRBV28	TRBJ1-2	-	CASSALYGYTF	TGTGCCAGCAGTGCCCTCTATGGCTACACCTTC
TRBD1	TRBV7-8	TRBJ1-1	-	CASTRTGGTEAFF	TGTGCCAGCACCCGCACAGGGGGCACTGAAGCTTTCTTT
-	TRBV18	TRBJ1-1	few	CASSPPARPKEAFF	TGTGCCAGCTCACCACCAGCCAGGCCAAAGGAGGCTTTCTTT
TRBD1	TRBV4-2	TRBJ2-5	-	CASSQDGRGRGETQYF	TGTGCCAGCAGCCAAGACGGAAGGGGGCGCGGGGAGACCCAGTACTTC
-	TRBV3-1/TRBV3-2	TRBJ2-1	-	CASSTPPGEQFF	TGTGCCAGCAGCACCCCGCCAGGAGAGCAGTTCTTC
-	TRBV6-1	TRBJ2-7	-	CASSERIYEQYF	TGTGCCAGCAGTGAAAGGATCTACGAGCAGTACTTC
-	TRBV4-1	TRBJ1-3	-	CASSPPAGAGGNTIYF	TGCGCCAGCAGCCCCCCCGCCGGGGCGGGGGGAAACACCATATATTTT
-	TRBV28	TRBJ1-5	-	CASSFRVYSNQPQHF	TGTGCCAGCAGTTTCCGGGTCTATAGCAATCAGCCCCAGCATTTT
-	TRBV30	TRBJ1-2	-	CAWSRRVAYGYTF	TGTGCCTGGTCAAGGCGGGTAGCCTATGGCTACACCTTC
-	TRBV6-5	TRBJ1-2	-	CASSYSGGNYGYTF	TGTGCCAGCAGTTACTCAGGGGGAAACTATGGCTACACCTTC
TRBD2	TRBV6-6	TRBJ2-1	-	CASSPLAASYNEQFF	TGTGCCAGCAGTCCCCTAGCGGCCTCCTACAATGAGCAGTTCTTC
-	TRBV2	TRBJ1-1	once	CARLAGRNTEAFF	TGTGCCAGGTTGGCAGGGAGAAACACTGAAGCTTTCTTT
-	TRBV19	TRBJ1-1	-	CASNGGAVNTEAFF	TGTGCCAGTAATGGAGGGGCGGTGAACACTGAAGCTTTCTTT
-	TRBV18	TRBJ2-7	-	CASSPGSYEQYF	TGTGCCAGCTCACCCGGCTCCTACGAGCAGTACTTC
-	TRBV5-1	TRBJ1-2	-	CASSVGGGKDYGYTF	TGCGCCAGCAGCGTTGGAGGGGGGAAGGACTATGGCTACACCTTC
-	TRBV9	TRBJ1-2	-	CASSRWGRDGYTF	TGTGCCAGCAGCCGCTGGGGGCGGGATGGCTACACCTTC
TRBD1	TRBV5-1	TRBJ2-5	-	CASSLLGTEETQYF	TGCGCCAGCAGCTTGTTGGGGACAGAAGAGACCCAGTACTTC
-	TRBV27	TRBJ2-3	-	CASIPRGGVVGSDTQYF	TGTGCCAGCATCCCCCGAGGGGGGGTAGTCGGTTCAGATACGCAGTATTTT
TRBD1	TRBV6-5	TRBJ1-5	-	CASSRQGLNQPQHF	TGTGCCAGCAGTAGACAGGGATTAAATCAGCCCCAGCATTTT
TRBD1	TRBV5-4	TRBJ2-3	-	CASSRNQGAGDTQYF	TGTGCCAGCAGCAGAAATCAGGGGGCAGGAGATACGCAGTATTTT
-	TRBV9	TRBJ1-3	-	CASSDTQQRNTIYF	TGTGCCAGCTCTGACACACAACAAAGAAACACCATATATTTT
-	TRBV3-1/TRBV3-2	TRBJ2-3	once	CASSQELAVSTDTQYF	TGTGCCAGCAGCCAAGAACTGGCGGTTAGCACAGATACGCAGTATTTT
TRBD1	TRBV7-9	TRBJ1-5	-	CASSSTQGQPQHF	TGTGCCAGCAGCTCCACACAGGGGCAGCCCCAGCATTTT
-	TRBV5-1	TRBJ1-1	-	CASSLAVGETTEAFF	TGCGCCAGCAGCTTGGCCGTAGGAGAGACCACTGAAGCTTTCTTT
-	TRBV18	TRBJ1-3	-	CASSSRERESTIYF	TGTGCCAGCTCATCTCGGGAGCGTGAGAGCACCATATATTTT
-	TRBV5-1	TRBJ1-1	-	CASSLQGNTEAFF	TGCGCCAGCAGCTTGCAGGGTAACACTGAAGCTTTCTTT
TRBD2	TRBV30	TRBJ2-3	once	CAWSVPAGIDTQYF	TGTGCCTGGAGTGTACCAGCGGGAATAGATACGCAGTATTTT
-	TRBV19	TRBJ2-2	-	CASTILAFPRTGELFF	TGTGCCAGTACCATTTTAGCCTTCCCGAGAACCGGGGAGCTGTTTTTT
-	TRBV19	TRBJ1-2	-	CASSHYGYTF	TGTGCCAGTAGCCACTATGGCTACACCTTC
-	TRBV2	TRBJ2-7	-	CASSEDRGSYEQYF	TGTGCCAGCAGTGAAGATCGGGGATCCTACGAGCAGTACTTC
TRBD2	TRBV6-6	TRBJ2-5	-	CASSHGTSGETQYF	TGTGCCAGCAGCCACGGGACTAGTGGAGAGACCCAGTACTTC
TRBD2	TRBV4-1	TRBJ2-3	-	CASSQGLAGGRADTQYF	TGCGCCAGCAGCCAAGGATTAGCGGGGGGGAGAGCAGATACGCAGTATTTT
-	TRBV3-1/TRBV3-2	TRBJ1-2	-	CASSLFDRGAHGYTF	TGTGCCAGCAGCCTCTTTGATCGGGGCGCCCATGGCTACACCTTC
TRBD2	TRBV10-3	TRBJ2-1	-	CAISASGTTSNGEQFF	TGTGCCATCAGTGCATCCGGGACTACTAGTAATGGTGAGCAGTTCTTC
TRBD1	TRBV3-1/TRBV3-2	TRBJ1-1	-	CASSDRTGGSGTEAFF	TGTGCCAGCAGCGACCGGACAGGGGGCAGCGGCACTGAAGCTTTCTTT
-	TRBV5-6	TRBJ2-7	-	CASSPLEGNEQYF	TGTGCCAGCAGCCCCCTCGAGGGTAACGAGCAGTACTTC
TRBD1	TRBV4-2	TRBJ2-7	-	CASSSAGTGGSYEQYF	TGTGCCAGCAGCTCGGCGGGGACAGGGGGGTCCTACGAGCAGTACTTC
TRBD1	TRBV30	TRBJ1-1	-	CAWSVQGTLNTEAFF	TGTGCCTGGAGTGTACAGGGGACACTTAACACTGAAGCTTTCTTT
-	TRBV7-2	TRBJ1-1	-	CASSLPGDEAFF	TGTGCCAGCAGCTTACCAGGGGATGAAGCTTTCTTT
-	TRBV2	TRBJ2-7	-	CASSADPISYEQYF	TGTGCCAGCAGCGCAGACCCCATTTCCTACGAGCAGTACTTC
TRBD2	TRBV2	TRBJ2-5	-	CASTTSGETQYF	TGTGCCAGCACGACTAGCGGAGAGACCCAGTACTTC
-	TRBV2	TRBJ2-7	once	CASSYTEQYF	TGTGCCAGCAGCTATACCGAGCAGTACTTC
-	TRBV6-1	TRBJ1-1	few	CASSDTDIFGPFF	TGTGCCAGCAGTGACACGGACATATTCGGGCCTTTCTTT